The rows below give T cell receptor beta chains drawn from one sample of a study of graft-versus-host responses after intestinal transplantation. TCRdb keeps only in-frame clones here, not all; method: immunoSEQ multiplex PCR. The sample lists 65,000 to 90,000 clones, roughly nine tenths seen once, with about 2.7% in the top ten. Their cognate antigens are unknown. Source: unstimulated CD8+ T cells sorted from spleen or lymph node cells, taken before intestinal transplant. The source of these receptors is a human donor who received an intestinal transplant. CDR3s include the opening cysteine and the closing phenylalanine or tryptophan. D genes are given only for firm matches. Clone size is stated in some rows and not others, as once, few, many or a class when expanded.

d_call,j_call,clone_size,v_call,cdr3_nt,cdr3_aa
NA,TRBJ2-1,NA,TRBV7-6,TGTGCCAGCAGCTTAGCGTGGAGCAATGAGCAGTTCTTC,CASSLAWSNEQFF
NA,TRBJ2-3,NA,TRBV29-1,TGCAGCGTTGAAAGGCCGGGTCTCCCAGATACGCAGTATTTT,CSVERPGLPDTQYF
TRBD2,TRBJ2-1,once,TRBV27,TGTGCCAGCAGTTTATCGCCTAGCGGCGTGTTCCCCTACAATGAGCAGTTCTTC,CASSLSPSGVFPYNEQFF
NA,TRBJ1-1,NA,TRBV10-1,TGCGCCAGCAGTGAGTCGAGTCAGGGAAGGGCTTTCTTT,CASSESSQGRAFF
NA,TRBJ2-1,NA,TRBV9,TGTGCCAGCAGCGTCGAGTTCGCGGCAGCCGATGAGCAGTTCTTC,CASSVEFAAADEQFF
NA,TRBJ2-2,NA,TRBV30,TGTGCCTGGGGCCATACCGGGGAGCTGTTTTTT,CAWGHTGELFF
NA,TRBJ2-7,NA,TRBV6-5,TGTGCCAGCAGTTACGCCCAGTCCTACGAGCAGTACTTC,CASSYAQSYEQYF
TRBD2,TRBJ2-3,NA,TRBV5-4,TGTGCCAGCAGCTCTATTAGCGGGGGAGTCGGAGATACGCAGTATTTT,CASSSISGGVGDTQYF
NA,TRBJ1-1,NA,TRBV27,TGTGCCAGCACCTCTTCCCGGGGATCGAACACTGAAGCTTTCTTT,CASTSSRGSNTEAFF
NA,TRBJ2-2,NA,TRBV5-1,TGCGCCAGCAGCTTGGGAGCAGGGGGGTCCGGGGAGCTGTTTTTT,CASSLGAGGSGELFF
TRBD1,TRBJ1-2,NA,TRBV25-1,TGTGCCAGCAGTGAATATGACAGGGTGGGCTACACCTTC,CASSEYDRVGYTF
NA,TRBJ2-1,NA,TRBV10-2,TGCGCCAGCAGTGAGTCCCTCCTCGGTTACAATGAGCAGTTCTTC,CASSESLLGYNEQFF
NA,TRBJ2-6,NA,TRBV27,TGTGCCAGCAGTTCCCCAGGGGCCGTTTCTGGGGCCAACGTCCTGACTTTC,CASSSPGAVSGANVLTF
NA,TRBJ2-1,NA,TRBV19,TGTGCCAGTAGCCTAGGAGATGGTGAGCAGTTCTTC,CASSLGDGEQFF
NA,TRBJ1-1,NA,TRBV6-6,TGTGCCAGCAGTTTGGACAGAGGGGTCGCTGAAGCTTTCTTT,CASSLDRGVAEAFF
NA,TRBJ2-7,NA,TRBV7-2,TGTGCCAGCAGCCGGGGGTCCGGGAGCCCCTACGAGCAGTACTTC,CASSRGSGSPYEQYF
TRBD1,TRBJ1-1,NA,TRBV5-1,TGCGCCAGCAGCTCACCCTCGACAGGGGAAGGGACTGAAGCTTTCTTT,CASSSPSTGEGTEAFF
TRBD2,TRBJ2-3,NA,TRBV27,TGTGCCAGCAGTTTAACGGCTAGCGGGGGCACAGATACGCAGTATTTT,CASSLTASGGTDTQYF
TRBD1,TRBJ2-3,NA,TRBV5-4,TGTGCCAGCAGCCTGGGACAGGGGGCAGATACGCAGTATTTT,CASSLGQGADTQYF
TRBD1,TRBJ1-1,once,TRBV18,TGTGCCAGCTCACCACCTACAGACAGGGAAGGTACTGAAGCTTTCTTT,CASSPPTDREGTEAFF
TRBD1,TRBJ2-1,NA,TRBV27,TGTGCCACCTCCGGGACAGGGGCAAATGAGCAGTTCTTC,CATSGTGANEQFF
NA,TRBJ1-2,few,TRBV28,TGTGCCAGCAGCGGGGGCTATGGCTACACCTTC,CASSGGYGYTF
TRBD1,TRBJ2-1,NA,TRBV19,TGTGCCAGTAGTTTTAGGCGGACAGGGCAATACAATGAGCAGTTCTTC,CASSFRRTGQYNEQFF
NA,TRBJ1-2,NA,TRBV5-1,TGCGCCAGCAGCTTGGGTCCCAGGGCGTATGGCTACACCTTC,CASSLGPRAYGYTF
NA,TRBJ2-1,NA,TRBV7-9,TGTGCCAGCGTCCAGGGGCGTAACTACAATGAGCAGTTCTTC,CASVQGRNYNEQFF
NA,TRBJ2-7,few,TRBV6-5,TGTGCCAGCAGTACCGGGACAAGCTCCTACGAGCAGTACTTC,CASSTGTSSYEQYF
NA,TRBJ2-7,NA,TRBV10-3,TGTGCCATTTTAGACACAAGATCCTACGAGCAGTACTTC,CAILDTRSYEQYF
TRBD1,TRBJ1-2,NA,TRBV7-2,TGTGCCAGGGGGGAGACAGGGGCGGCAGGCTACACCTTC,CARGETGAAGYTF
NA,TRBJ2-7,NA,TRBV6-1,TGTGCCAGCAGTGAAGCGCCCTGGCACGAGCAGTACTTC,CASSEAPWHEQYF
NA,TRBJ2-3,NA,TRBV27,TGTGCCAGCAGTCCAGGGGGGCGCAGGACAGATACGCAGTATTTT,CASSPGGRRTDTQYF
NA,TRBJ1-2,NA,TRBV2,TGTGCCAGCAGTGAAGCGCTTCTTAGAACGTACACCTTC,CASSEALLRTYTF
TRBD2,TRBJ2-1,NA,TRBV14,TGTGCCAGCAGCCAAGTTGCTAGCGGGAGTGGGAATGAGCAGTTCTTC,CASSQVASGSGNEQFF
NA,TRBJ2-2,NA,TRBV5-6,TGTGCCAGCAGCTTGGGTGGAAGAGGCACCGGGGAGCTGTTTTTT,CASSLGGRGTGELFF
NA,TRBJ2-7,NA,TRBV6-5,TGTGCCAGCAAGGGGTCTGGCTACGAGCAGTACTTC,CASKGSGYEQYF
TRBD2,TRBJ2-3,NA,TRBV4-1,TGCGCCAGCAGCCTTCGAGGGCTAAACGGGAGGGGTACGCAGTATTTT,CASSLRGLNGRGTQYF
NA,TRBJ2-1,NA,TRBV4-1,TGCGCCAGCAGCCAAGTGCTGGGGCCGGGTAGCTCCTACAATGAGCAGTTCTTC,CASSQVLGPGSSYNEQFF
TRBD2,TRBJ2-7,once,TRBV27,TGTGCCAGCGGTCTTCCTATGAGCGGGGGTGACAACGAGCAGTACTTC,CASGLPMSGGDNEQYF
NA,TRBJ1-2,NA,TRBV5-4,TGTGCCAGCAAGGCCTCGCGGGGTGGCTACACCTTC,CASKASRGGYTF
NA,TRBJ1-1,NA,TRBV5-1,TGCGCCAGCAGCTCCCTACTAGGTTGGCCGACGGTAACTAAAGCTTTCTTT,CASSSLLGWPTVTKAFF
NA,TRBJ2-1,once,TRBV5-1,TGCGCCAGCAGCCCCGGGGAGTCAAGATACAATGAGCAGTTCTTC,CASSPGESRYNEQFF
TRBD2,TRBJ2-7,NA,TRBV2,TGTGCCTCCCGAGGACTAGCGGACTACGAGCAGTACTTC,CASRGLADYEQYF
NA,TRBJ1-4,NA,TRBV6-5,TGTGCCAGCAGTTCCTACTATAAGGAAAAACTGTTTTTT,CASSSYYKEKLFF
TRBD2,TRBJ2-7,NA,TRBV13,TGTGCCAGCAGCCTTCAACGTGCGGGGGGGAGTTGGAGCGAGCAGTACTTC,CASSLQRAGGSWSEQYF
TRBD1,TRBJ2-5,NA,TRBV7-9,TGTGCCAGCAGCTCCTCGAACGCTCAAACAGGGGTCGTAAAGACCCAGTACTTC,CASSSSNAQTGVVKTQYF
NA,TRBJ2-2,NA,TRBV9,TGTGCCAGCGGGGGAGGACCCGGGGAGCTGTTTTTT,CASGGGPGELFF
TRBD2,TRBJ2-1,NA,TRBV2,TGTGCCAGCAGTGATATCGTCTCGGGGGGTGAGCAGTTCTTC,CASSDIVSGGEQFF
TRBD1,TRBJ2-1,NA,TRBV6-5,TGTGCCAGCAGTTACTACGGGACAGGGTATAATGAGCAGTTCTTC,CASSYYGTGYNEQFF
TRBD1,TRBJ2-4,NA,TRBV4-1,TGCGCCAGCAGCTTCCGAACCGGGACAGAAGAGAAAAACATTCAGTACTTC,CASSFRTGTEEKNIQYF
TRBD1,TRBJ2-1,NA,TRBV23-1,TGCGCCAGCAGTCAGTTGCCGCAAAAGGGACAGCAAGCCCACAATGAGCAGTTCTTC,CASSQLPQKGQQAHNEQFF
NA,TRBJ1-2,NA,TRBV7-9,TGTGCCAGCAGCTTAGTTTCCTCGACAGATGGCTACACCTTC,CASSLVSSTDGYTF
NA,TRBJ1-1,once,TRBV5-1,TGCGCCAGCAGCTCCGAAGTACTCCTCGAAGCTTTCTTT,CASSSEVLLEAFF
TRBD2,TRBJ2-5,NA,TRBV6-5,TGTGCCAGCAGCACCTCTAGCGGGGGTGTAGAGACCCAGTACTTC,CASSTSSGGVETQYF
NA,TRBJ1-4,NA,TRBV15,TGTGCCACCAGCAGCTACAGGGCCGTGGGGGAAAAACTGTTTTTT,CATSSYRAVGEKLFF
TRBD2,TRBJ2-7,once,TRBV27,TGTGCCAGCAGGGCTAGCGGGAGTAGCGAGCAGTACTTC,CASRASGSSEQYF